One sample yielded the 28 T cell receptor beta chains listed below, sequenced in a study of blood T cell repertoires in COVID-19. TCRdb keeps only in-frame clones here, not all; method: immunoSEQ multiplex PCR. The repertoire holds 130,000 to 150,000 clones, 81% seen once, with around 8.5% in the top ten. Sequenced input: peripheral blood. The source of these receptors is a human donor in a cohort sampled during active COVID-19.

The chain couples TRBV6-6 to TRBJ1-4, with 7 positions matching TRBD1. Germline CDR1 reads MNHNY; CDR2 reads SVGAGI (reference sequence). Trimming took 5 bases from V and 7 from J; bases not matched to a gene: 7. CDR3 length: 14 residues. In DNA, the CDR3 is TGTGCCAGCAGTCCAGACAGGGCGGGTGAAAAACTGTTTTTT. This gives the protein CASSPDRAGEKLFF.

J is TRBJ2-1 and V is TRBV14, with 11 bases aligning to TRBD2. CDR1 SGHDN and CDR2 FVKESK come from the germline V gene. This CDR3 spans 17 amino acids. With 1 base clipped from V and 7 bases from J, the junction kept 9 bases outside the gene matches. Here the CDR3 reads CASSQGSGRARGNEQFF. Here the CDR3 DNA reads TGTGCCAGCAGCCAAGGTAGCGGGAGGGCCCGGGGGAATGAGCAGTTCTTC.

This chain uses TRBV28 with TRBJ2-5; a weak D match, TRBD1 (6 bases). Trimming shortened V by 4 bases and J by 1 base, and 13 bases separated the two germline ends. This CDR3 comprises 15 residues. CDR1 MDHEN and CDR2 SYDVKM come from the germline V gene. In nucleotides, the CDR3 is TGTGCCAGCAGTTCCCCAGGGGTTCCCCAAGAGACCCAGTACTTC. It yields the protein CASSSPGVPQETQYF. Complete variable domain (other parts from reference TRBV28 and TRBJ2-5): DVKVTQSSRYLVKRTGEKVFLECVQDMDHENMFWYRQDPGLGLRLIYFSYDVKMKEKGDIPEGYSVSREKKERFSLILESASTNQTSMYLCASSSPGVPQETQYFGPGTRLLVL.

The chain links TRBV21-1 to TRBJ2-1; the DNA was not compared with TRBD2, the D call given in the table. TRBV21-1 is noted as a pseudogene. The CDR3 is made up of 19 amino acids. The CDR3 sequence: CASSKGLAGGEIRNNEQFF. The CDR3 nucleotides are TGTGCCAGCAGCAAAGGACTAGCGGGAGGGGAAATCAGGAACAATGAGCAGTTCTTC.

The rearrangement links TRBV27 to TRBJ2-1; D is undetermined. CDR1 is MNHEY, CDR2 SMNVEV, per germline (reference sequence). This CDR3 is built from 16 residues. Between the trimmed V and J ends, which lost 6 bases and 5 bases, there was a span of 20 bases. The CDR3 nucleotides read TGTGCCAGCAGCCCCGCCAGGATGATAGTTGACAATGAGCAGTTCTTC. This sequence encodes CASSPARMIVDNEQFF.

This chain's CDR3 is CASSYSLTSGSSYEQYF. CDR3 sequence (DNA): TGTGCCAGCAGTTACTCCCTGACTAGCGGGAGTTCCTACGAGCAGTACTTC. The chain joins TRBV6-2 or TRBV6-3 to TRBJ2-7; 12 bases match TRBD2. The CDR3 covers 17 residues. The trim removed 0 bases at V and 1 base at J, leaving 4 bases unmatched. Germline CDR1 and CDR2: MNHEY and SVGEGT.

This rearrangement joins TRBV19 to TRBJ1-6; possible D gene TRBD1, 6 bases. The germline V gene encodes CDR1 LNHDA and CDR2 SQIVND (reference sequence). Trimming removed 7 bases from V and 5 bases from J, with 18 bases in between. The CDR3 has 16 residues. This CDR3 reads CASTLKGGQNNSPLHF. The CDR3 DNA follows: TGTGCCAGTACCCTAAAGGGTGGACAGAATAATTCACCCCTCCACTTT.

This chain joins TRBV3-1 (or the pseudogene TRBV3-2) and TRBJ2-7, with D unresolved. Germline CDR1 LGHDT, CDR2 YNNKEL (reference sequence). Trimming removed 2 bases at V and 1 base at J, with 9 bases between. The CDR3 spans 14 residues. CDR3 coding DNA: TGTGCCAGCAGCCAAAACCAGGAATCCTACGAGCAGTACTTC. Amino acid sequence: CASSQNQESYEQYF.

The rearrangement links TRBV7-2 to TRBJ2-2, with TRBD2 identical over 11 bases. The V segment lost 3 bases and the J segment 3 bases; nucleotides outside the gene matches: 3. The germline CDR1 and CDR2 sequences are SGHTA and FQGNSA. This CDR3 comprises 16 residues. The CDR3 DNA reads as TGTGCCAGCAGCTTGGGACTAGCGGTTCACACCGGGGAGCTGTTTTTT. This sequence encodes CASSLGLAVHTGELFF.

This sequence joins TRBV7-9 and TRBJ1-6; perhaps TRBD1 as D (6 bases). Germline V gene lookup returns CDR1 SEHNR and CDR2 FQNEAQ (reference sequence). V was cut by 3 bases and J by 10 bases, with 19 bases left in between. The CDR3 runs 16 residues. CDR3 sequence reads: CASSFISVSGASPLHF. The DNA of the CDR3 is TGTGCCAGCAGCTTTATCTCTGTTTCAGGGGCATCACCCCTCCACTTT.

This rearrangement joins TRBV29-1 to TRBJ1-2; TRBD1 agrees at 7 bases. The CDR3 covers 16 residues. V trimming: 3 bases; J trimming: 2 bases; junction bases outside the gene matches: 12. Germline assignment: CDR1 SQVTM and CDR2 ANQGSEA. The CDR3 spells CSVEMVRDRLNYGYTF. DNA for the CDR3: TGCAGCGTTGAGATGGTCCGGGACAGACTAAACTATGGCTACACCTTC.

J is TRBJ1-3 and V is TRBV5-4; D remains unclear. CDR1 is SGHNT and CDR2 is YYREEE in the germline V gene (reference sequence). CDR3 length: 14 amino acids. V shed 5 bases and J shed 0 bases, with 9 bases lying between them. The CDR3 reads CASSLRSSGNTIYF. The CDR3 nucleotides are TGTGCCAGCAGTTTGAGGAGCTCTGGAAACACCATATATTTT.

The CDR3 region is CASSLLTYNSGRCYEQYF. The CDR3 DNA is TGTGCCAGCAGTTTATTAACCTATAATAGCGGGAGATGTTACGAGCAGTACTTC. V and J are TRBV27 and TRBJ2-7; 9 bases map to TRBD2. After removal of 1 base from V and 4 bases from J, the junction contained 14 bases not matched to a gene. Germline-derived CDR1 and CDR2 are MNHEY and SMNVEV (reference sequence). The CDR3 runs 18 residues.

This CDR3 is CASRASGVTGELFF. The CDR3 region has the DNA TGTGCCAGTAGGGCCAGCGGGGTCACCGGGGAGCTGTTTTTT. The rearrangement joins TRBV19 to TRBJ2-2, with 7 bases that match TRBD2. V gave up 6 bases and J gave up 4 bases; unmatched junction bases: 5. The germline gives CDR1 LNHDA, CDR2 SQIVND (reference sequence). CDR3 length: 14 residues.

CDR3 in DNA: TGTGCCACCAGTGACCGGGACAGGAGTGGGGCCTACGAGCAGTACTTC. It specifies CATSDRDRSGAYEQYF. The V call is TRBV24-1, the J call TRBJ2-7, with 8 bases that match TRBD1. CDR3 length equals 16 residues. The V segment lost 4 bases and the J segment 2 bases; nucleotides outside the gene matches: 9. Germline assignment: CDR1 KGHDR and CDR2 SFDVKD.

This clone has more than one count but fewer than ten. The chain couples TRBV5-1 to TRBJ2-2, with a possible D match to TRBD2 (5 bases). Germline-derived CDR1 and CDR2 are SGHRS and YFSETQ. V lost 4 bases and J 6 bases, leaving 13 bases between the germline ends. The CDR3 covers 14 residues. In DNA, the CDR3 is TGCGCCAGCAGCACGGACGCTAGCTCCGGGGAGCTGTTTTTT. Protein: CASSTDASSGELFF.

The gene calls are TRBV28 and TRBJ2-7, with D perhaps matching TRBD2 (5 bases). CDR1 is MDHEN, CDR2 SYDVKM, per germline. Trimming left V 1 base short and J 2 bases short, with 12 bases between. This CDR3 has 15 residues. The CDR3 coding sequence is TGTGCCAGCAGTTTATATGCGGGCGGGCCCTACGAGCAGTACTTC. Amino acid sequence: CASSLYAGGPYEQYF.

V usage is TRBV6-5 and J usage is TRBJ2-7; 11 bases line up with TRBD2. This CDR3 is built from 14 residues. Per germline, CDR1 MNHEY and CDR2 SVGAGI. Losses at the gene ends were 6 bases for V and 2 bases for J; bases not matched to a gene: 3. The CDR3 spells CASSRLAGTYEQYF. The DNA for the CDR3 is TGTGCCAGCAGCCGACTAGCGGGGACCTACGAGCAGTACTTC.

The DNA for the CDR3 is TGTGCCAGCACCACGGATGGGGCTGGAATGTTTTTT. Translated, it gives CASTTDGAGMFF. The chain is built from TRBV5-4 and TRBJ1-4; tentatively, D is TRBD1 (5 bases). The ends were cut back, 6 bases at V and 15 bases at J, with 18 bases in the middle. The CDR3 sequence is 12 residues long. Germline V gives CDR1 SGHNT, CDR2 YYREEE (reference sequence). Drawing the rest from reference TRBV5-4 and TRBJ1-4, the complete variable domain is ETGVTQSPTHLIKTRGQQVTLRCSSQSGHNTVSWYQQALGQGPQFIFQYYREEENGRGNFPPRFSGLQFPNYSSELNVNALELDDSALYLCASTTDGAGMFFGSGTQLSVL.

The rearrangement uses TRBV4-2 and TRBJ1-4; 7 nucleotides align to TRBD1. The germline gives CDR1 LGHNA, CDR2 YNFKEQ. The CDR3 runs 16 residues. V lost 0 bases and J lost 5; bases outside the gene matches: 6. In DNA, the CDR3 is TGTGCCAGCAGCCAAGATCCGGGCAGGGGGAATGAAAAACTGTTTTTT. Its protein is CASSQDPGRGNEKLFF.

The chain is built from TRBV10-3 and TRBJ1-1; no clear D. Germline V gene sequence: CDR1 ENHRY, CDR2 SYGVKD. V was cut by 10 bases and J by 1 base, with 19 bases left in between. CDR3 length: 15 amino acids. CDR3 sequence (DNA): TGTGCCAGCCTCGCTGGGAAGGGAGCGAACACTGAAGCTTTCTTT. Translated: CASLAGKGANTEAFF.

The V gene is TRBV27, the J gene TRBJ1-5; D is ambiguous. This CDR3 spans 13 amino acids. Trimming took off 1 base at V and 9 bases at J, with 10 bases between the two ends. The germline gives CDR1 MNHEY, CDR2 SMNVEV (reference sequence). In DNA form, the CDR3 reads TGTGCCAGCAGTTTATTTTCGGGTGCGCCCCAGCATTTT. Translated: CASSLFSGAPQHF.

The CDR3, as DNA: TGTGCCAGCAGCGCAACTAGCTCCTACAATGAGCAGTTCTTC. Protein sequence: CASSATSSYNEQFF. The J gene is TRBJ2-1, the V gene TRBV6-5; possibly TRBD2 for D (5 bases). CDR1 MNHEY and CDR2 SVGAGI come from the germline V gene. CDR3 length: 14 amino acids. V lost 6 bases and J lost 0, with 9 bases in between.

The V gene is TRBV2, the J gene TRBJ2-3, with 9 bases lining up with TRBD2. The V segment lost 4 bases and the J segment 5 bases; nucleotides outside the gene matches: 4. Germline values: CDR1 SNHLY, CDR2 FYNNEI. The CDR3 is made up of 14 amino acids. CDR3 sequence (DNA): TGTGCCAGCAGTGTCACACTAGCGGGAGATACGCAGTATTTT. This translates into CASSVTLAGDTQYF.

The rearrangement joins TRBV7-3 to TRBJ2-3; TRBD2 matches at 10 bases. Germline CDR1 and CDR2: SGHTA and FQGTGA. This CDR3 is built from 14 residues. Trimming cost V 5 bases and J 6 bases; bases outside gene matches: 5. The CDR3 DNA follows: TGTGCCAGCAGCGTAGCGGGAGGTTCCGATACGCAGTATTTT. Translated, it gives CASSVAGGSDTQYF.

The CDR3 is CASSQQGNTEAFF. DNA for the CDR3: TGTGCCAGCAGCCAACAGGGGAACACTGAAGCTTTCTTT. The rearrangement joins TRBV7-2 to TRBJ1-1, with D tentatively TRBD1 (6 bases). The CDR3 runs to 13 residues. Trimming removed 5 bases at V and 1 base at J, with 8 bases between. The germline V gene encodes CDR1 SGHTA and CDR2 FQGNSA.

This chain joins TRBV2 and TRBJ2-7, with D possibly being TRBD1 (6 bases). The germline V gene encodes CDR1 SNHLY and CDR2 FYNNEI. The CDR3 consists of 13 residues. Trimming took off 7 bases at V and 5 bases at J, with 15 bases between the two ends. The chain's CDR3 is CASTRDTGDEQYF. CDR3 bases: TGTGCCAGCACTAGGGACACCGGCGACGAGCAGTACTTC.

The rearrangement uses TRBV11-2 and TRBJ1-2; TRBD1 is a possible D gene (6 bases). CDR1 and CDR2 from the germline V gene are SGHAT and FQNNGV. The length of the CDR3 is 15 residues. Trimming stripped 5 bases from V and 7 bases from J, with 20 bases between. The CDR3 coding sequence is TGTGCCAGCAGCACCGACCGGGACACCAGGGGTGGCTACACCTTC. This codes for CASSTDRDTRGGYTF. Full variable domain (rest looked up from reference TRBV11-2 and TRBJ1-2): EAGVAQSPRYKIIEKRQSVAFWCNPISGHATLYWYQQILGQGPKLLIQFQNNGVVDDSQLPKDRFSAERLKGVDSTLKIQPAKLEDSAVYLCASSTDRDTRGGYTFGSGTRLTVV.